One and the same sample provided the 22 T cell receptor beta chains below, sequenced in a study of radiotherapy plus CTLA-4 blockade in lung cancer. TCRdb's copy holds only in-frame clones and misses some; the assay was immunoSEQ multiplex PCR. The sample has just under 60,000 clones; 65% to 80% are singletons. Sample: peripheral blood, taken from a patient treated with radiotherapy plus ipilimumab. These TCRs come from a human donor with non-small cell lung cancer whose response to radiotherapy plus ipilimumab could not be evaluated.

This rearrangement joins TRBV4-1 to TRBJ2-2, with TRBD1 identical over 10 bases. From germline, CDR1 is MGHRA and CDR2 YSYEKL. V was clipped by 0 bases and J by 2 bases; unmatched bases: 3. The CDR3 extends over 17 amino acids. The CDR3 DNA sequence: TGCGCCAGCAGCCAAGAAGACAGGGGGCTTAACACCGGGGAGCTGTTTTTT. This translates into CASSQEDRGLNTGELFF.

The chain joins TRBV5-6 to TRBJ1-1, with D hard to call. Germline V gene data show CDR1 as SGHDT and CDR2 as YYEEEE. V was pared by 2 bases and J by 0 bases, with 5 bases between. This CDR3 has 13 residues. The CDR3 DNA is TGTGCCAGCAGCTTCACAGTGAACACTGAAGCTTTCTTT. This gives the protein CASSFTVNTEAFF.

The chain carries TRBV7-8 and TRBJ2-1; tentatively, D is TRBD2 (5 bases). This CDR3 contains 15 residues. V was cut by 3 bases and J by 8 bases, with 17 bases left in between. The V gene's germline CDR1 is SGHVS and CDR2 FQNEAQ. CDR3 DNA: TGTGCCAGCAGCTTCCTATGGACTCCCGGTGATGAGCAGTTCTTC. Encoded protein: CASSFLWTPGDEQFF.

The chain combines TRBV19 with TRBJ2-2, with D maybe TRBD1 (6 bases). Trimming took 3 bases from V and 9 from J, leaving 14 bases between them. The germline V gene has CDR1 LNHDA and CDR2 SQIVND (reference sequence). The CDR3 length is 14 residues. The DNA for the CDR3 is TGTGCCAGTAGTATCAGGGGCCCTAATCGGGAGCTGTTTTTT. It encodes CASSIRGPNRELFF.

The chain employs TRBV13 and TRBJ2-5, with TRBD1 matching over 9 bases. The J call may be faulty, since TRBJ2-7 better matches the DNA end. The CDR3 totals 14 residues. From germline, CDR1 is PRHDT and CDR2 FYEKMQ (reference sequence). In nucleotides, the CDR3 is TGTGCCAGCAGCACGGGACAGGGCCCAAACGAGCAGTACTTC. Its protein is CASSTGQGPNEQYF.

This chain uses TRBV9 with TRBJ1-2; D is perhaps TRBD1 (6 bases). Trimming cost V 4 bases and J 5 bases, with 15 bases left between them. This CDR3 has 14 amino acids. Germline CDR1 SGDLS, CDR2 YYNGEE. Written as DNA, the CDR3 is TGTGCCAGCAGCATAACAGGGTCCGAGTATGGCTACACCTTC. Translation: CASSITGSEYGYTF.

This chain links TRBV5-1 with TRBJ1-1; D possibly corresponds to TRBD1 (6 bases). CDR1 and CDR2 (germline): SGHRS, YFSETQ. Trimming shortened V by 3 bases and J by 1 base, and 10 bases separated the two germline ends. The CDR3 is made up of 14 amino acids. CDR3 protein: CASSWEQGNTEAFF. The CDR3 coding sequence is TGCGCCAGCAGCTGGGAACAGGGGAACACTGAAGCTTTCTTT.

This clone was observed a few times. This rearrangement joins TRBV19 to TRBJ2-1; TRBD2 agrees at 7 bases. J lost 9 bases, V lost 5 bases, and 7 bases had no gene match. Germline assignment: CDR1 LNHDA and CDR2 SQIVND (reference sequence). The CDR3 contains 13 residues. In nucleotides, the CDR3 is TGTGCCAGTAGTGCCTGGGGGGGAGGTGAGCAGTTCTTC. Amino acids: CASSAWGGGEQFF.

This chain uses TRBV2 with TRBJ2-7; 7 nucleotides agree with TRBD2. CDR1 and CDR2 (germline): SNHLY, FYNNEI. CDR3 length: 16 amino acids. The V and J ends lost 6 bases and 1 base, in that order; junction bases with no gene match: 12. CDR3 in amino acids: CASRRSQRGASYEQYF. In nucleotides, the CDR3 is TGTGCCAGCAGGAGGTCTCAGCGGGGCGCGTCCTACGAGCAGTACTTC.

The sample holds a few counts of this clone. The identical CDR3 is also encoded by other nucleotide sequences in the sample. The chain uses TRBV7-9 and TRBJ2-7, with D possibly TRBD1 on 7 matching bases. CDR3 size: 13 residues. The V and J ends lost 3 bases and 5 bases respectively, with 11 bases between them. The germline gives CDR1 SEHNR, CDR2 FQNEAQ (reference sequence). The CDR3 loop is CASSLAGGNEQYF. The CDR3 DNA reads as TGTGCCAGCAGCTTGGCAGGGGGGAACGAGCAGTACTTC.

The chain is built from TRBV18 and TRBJ1-1; D perhaps matches TRBD1 (5 bases). The CDR3 is made up of 17 amino acids. V lost 3 bases, J lost 1 base, and 18 bases lay in between. CDR1 and CDR2 from the germline V gene are KGHSH and LQKENI. This CDR3 is CASSPGILGAPNTEAFF. The DNA for the CDR3 is TGTGCCAGCTCACCTGGAATACTTGGGGCCCCGAACACTGAAGCTTTCTTT.

This clone was picked up one time. The chain carries TRBV6-4 and TRBJ2-6; D is perhaps TRBD2 (5 bases). The CDR3 runs 15 residues. CDR1 and CDR2 (germline): MRHNA, SNTAGT. Trimming left V 3 bases short and J 2 bases short, with 8 bases between. The CDR3 is CASSESGTGANVLTF. CDR3 in DNA: TGTGCCAGCAGTGAATCGGGGACTGGGGCCAACGTCCTGACTTTC.

This rearrangement joins TRBV5-4 to TRBJ1-1; tentatively, D is TRBD1 (5 bases). This CDR3 has 16 amino acids. The ends were cut back, 4 bases at V and 1 base at J, with 17 bases in the middle. From germline, CDR1 is SGHNT and CDR2 YYREEE (reference sequence). CDR3 in DNA: TGTGCCAGCAGCCCTGGGTCAACAGGTGGGAACACTGAAGCTTTCTTT. As protein: CASSPGSTGGNTEAFF.

This clone was recorded once. The chain recombines TRBV30 with TRBJ1-2, with D unresolved. Trimming cost V 0 bases and J 3 bases, with 8 bases left between them. Per the germline V gene, CDR1 is GTSNPN and CDR2 is SVGIG (reference sequence). CDR3 length: 13 amino acids. The CDR3 nucleotides read TGTGCCTGGAGTGTATCGGGGTACTATGGCTACACCTTC. Translating it yields CAWSVSGYYGYTF. Based on the CDR3 plus reference TRBV30 and TRBJ1-2, the full variable domain is SQTIHQWPATLVQPVGSPLSLECTVEGTSNPNLYWYRQAAGRGLQLLFYSVGIGQISSEVPQNLSASRPQDRQFILSSKKLLLSDSGFYLCAWSVSGYYGYTFGSGTRLTVV.

This clone was picked up a small number of times. This chain joins TRBV5-6 and TRBJ2-6; no clear D. The CDR3 is made up of 15 amino acids. Germline CDR1 is SGHDT and CDR2 is YYEEEE. V lost 0 bases and J 2 bases, leaving 6 bases between the germline ends. CDR3 coding DNA: TGTGCCAGCAGCTTGGGTGGGCCTGGGGCCAACGTCCTGACTTTC. This encodes CASSLGGPGANVLTF.

This clone has just a few counts. The chain is built from TRBV2 and TRBJ2-7; 10 nucleotides match TRBD2. The V gene end was trimmed by 1 base and the J gene end by 2 bases; junction bases not matched to a gene: 11. This CDR3 is 18 amino acids long. Germline CDR1 is SNHLY and CDR2 is FYNNEI. The CDR3 DNA follows: TGTGCCAGCAGTGAAGACCCAGCGGGGGGGCTCAAGGCCTACGAGCAGTACTTC. It translates to CASSEDPAGGLKAYEQYF.

The genes are TRBV5-6 and TRBJ2-2; D is undetermined. The germline CDR1 and CDR2 sequences are SGHDT and YYEEEE. V gave up 4 bases and J gave up 1 base, with 11 bases separating them. CDR3 length equals 15 residues. CDR3 sequence reads: CASSARLRNTGELFF. The DNA for the CDR3 is TGTGCCAGCAGCGCACGCCTGAGGAACACCGGGGAGCTGTTTTTT. The complete variable domain, with remaining parts taken from reference TRBV5-6 and TRBJ2-2, reads DAGVTQSPTHLIKTRGQQVTLRCSPKSGHDTVSWYQQALGQGPQFIFQYYEEEERQRGNFPDRFSGHQFPNYSSELNVNALLLGDSALYLCASSARLRNTGELFFGEGSRLTVL.

The chain employs TRBV7-2 and TRBJ2-7; 11 bases are shared with TRBD2. The CDR3 extends over 14 amino acids. Trimming took 1 base from V and 7 from J; bases not matched to a gene: 3. CDR1 and CDR2 from the germline V gene are SGHTA and FQGNSA. CDR3 region: CASSLGLAGGEQYF. CDR3 nucleotides: TGTGCCAGCAGCTTAGGCCTAGCGGGAGGAGAGCAGTACTTC.

V usage is TRBV7-2 and J usage is TRBJ2-3; 7 bases are shared with TRBD2. With 6 bases clipped from V and 2 bases from J, the junction kept 8 bases outside the gene matches. The germline gives CDR1 SGHTA, CDR2 FQGNSA. The CDR3 contains 15 residues. CDR3 sequence (DNA): TGTGCCAGCAGGCTTGGGGGGGGAAACACAGATACGCAGTATTTT. This encodes CASRLGGGNTDTQYF. Looking up the rest from reference TRBV7-2 and TRBJ2-3 gives the full variable domain: GAGVSQSPSNKVTEKGKDVELRCDPISGHTALYWYRQSLGQGLEFLIYFQGNSAPDKSGLPSDRFSAERTGGSVSTLTIQRTQQEDSAVYLCASRLGGGNTDTQYFGPGTRLTVL.

The table lists this clone with a few counts. J is TRBJ2-3 and V is TRBV13; the match to TRBD2 covers 8 bases. The V gene's germline CDR1 is PRHDT and CDR2 FYEKMQ (reference sequence). The V gene end was trimmed by 5 bases and the J gene end by 2 bases; junction bases not matched to a gene: 6. The CDR3 totals 15 residues. This chain's CDR3 is CASSPLAGSTDTQYF. The CDR3 bases are TGTGCCAGCAGCCCGTTAGCGGGATCCACAGATACGCAGTATTTT.

The chain employs TRBV19 and TRBJ1-2; D is unclear. The V end lost 2 bases, the J end lost 4 bases, and 8 bases lay between the germline ends. There are 13 residues in the CDR3. Germline V gene data show CDR1 as LNHDA and CDR2 as SQIVND (reference sequence). Here the CDR3 DNA reads TGTGCCAGTAGTATACTTCGGAGCTATGGCTACACCTTC. It yields the protein CASSILRSYGYTF.

This clone was observed a few times. The CDR3 sequence is CASTSMRAGGTEQFF. CDR3 nucleotide sequence: TGTGCCAGCACCTCCATGAGGGCAGGGGGAACCGAGCAGTTCTTC. V and J are TRBV11-2 and TRBJ2-1, with TRBD1 matching over 7 bases. With 7 bases clipped from V and 10 bases from J, the junction kept 16 bases outside the gene matches. The CDR3 is 15 residues long. Germline CDR1 SGHAT, CDR2 FQNNGV.